These T cell receptor beta chains were read from a single sample in a study of beta chain features in type 1 diabetes. The data were produced by immunoSEQ multiplex PCR, yet TCRdb's version contains in-frame clones alone and is incomplete. This table has around 500,000 clones, 9.5% to 12% appearing once. Sequenced input: naive CD4+ T cells from blood. The receptor source for this set is a woman aged 18-29 years in good health. CDR3s include the opening cysteine and the closing phenylalanine or tryptophan. A D gene is named only where the DNA matches it firmly. Part of the rows lack a size; the others show once, few, many or a class for expanded clones.

j_call clone_size d_call v_call cdr3_aa cdr3_nt
TRBJ2-3 few TRBD2 TRBV7-2 CASSSLAGGATDTQYF TGTGCCAGCAGCTCCCTAGCGGGGGGCGCCACAGATACGCAGTATTTT
TRBJ1-2 - - TRBV7-2 CASRRVGGRGYTF TGTGCCAGCAGGCGAGTGGGGGGCCGAGGCTACACCTTC
TRBJ2-1 - - TRBV4-3 CASSQGRGENENNEQFF TGCGCCAGCAGCCAAGGAAGGGGGGAAAATGAGAACAATGAGCAGTTCTTC
TRBJ2-1 few - TRBV7-2 CASSHSPGVEQFF TGTGCCAGCAGCCACAGCCCCGGGGTGGAGCAGTTCTTC
TRBJ1-1 - - TRBV29-1 CSVEGTNTEAFF TGCAGCGTTGAAGGGACGAACACTGAAGCTTTCTTT
TRBJ2-2 - - TRBV7-9 CASSSTGGELFF TGTGCCAGCAGCTCCACCGGGGGGGAGCTGTTTTTT
TRBJ1-2 few - TRBV9 CASSEGGANYGYTF TGTGCCAGCAGCGAGGGGGGAGCTAACTATGGCTACACCTTC
TRBJ1-1 - TRBD1 TRBV29-1 CSVGVWQGEARFF TGCAGCGTTGGGGTTTGGCAGGGGGAGGCTCGTTTCTTT
TRBJ2-4 few - TRBV7-9 CASSRHTSSVLNIQYF TGTGCCAGCAGCCGACATACTAGTTCCGTCTTAAACATTCAGTACTTC
TRBJ2-7 few TRBD1 TRBV7-2 CASSLVGQGSYEQYF TGTGCCAGCAGCTTAGTAGGACAGGGTTCCTACGAGCAGTACTTC
TRBJ2-7 few TRBD1 TRBV10-3 CATLAQGANLKQYF TGTGCCACGTTGGCGCAGGGGGCGAATTTGAAGCAGTACTTC
TRBJ2-5 - TRBD1 TRBV15 CATSRSPTGVKETQYF TGTGCCACCAGCAGGAGCCCGACAGGGGTTAAAGAGACCCAGTACTTC
TRBJ2-3 - - TRBV5-4 CASSLVSRGADTQYF TGTGCCAGCAGCTTGGTCTCGCGCGGCGCAGATACGCAGTATTTT
TRBJ2-1 - TRBD2 TRBV7-2 CASSFRGASGSQYNEQFF TGTGCCAGCAGCTTTCGGGGGGCTAGCGGGAGTCAGTACAATGAGCAGTTCTTC
TRBJ2-1 - TRBD2 TRBV28 CASSSQTGLATLEQFF TGTGCCAGCAGTTCTCAGACGGGACTAGCGACTCTTGAGCAGTTCTTC
TRBJ2-1 few - TRBV18 CATLMQADNEQFF TGTGCCACCTTAATGCAGGCCGACAATGAGCAGTTCTTC
TRBJ1-2 - - TRBV7-6 CAITGYNYGYTF TGTGCCATAACAGGCTATAACTATGGCTACACCTTC
TRBJ1-2 few - TRBV9 CASSVGPGLGYGYTF TGTGCCAGCAGCGTAGGGCCAGGGCTAGGCTATGGCTACACCTTC
TRBJ2-1 - TRBD2 TRBV30 CAWDFMRTSGSYNEQFF TGTGCCTGGGACTTCATGCGGACTAGCGGGTCCTACAATGAGCAGTTCTTC
TRBJ1-6 - - TRBV27 CASSPGQGVSPLHF TGTGCCAGCAGTCCGGGGCAGGGTGTTTCACCCCTCCACTTT
TRBJ1-3 - - TRBV9 CASSVGVNSGNTIYF TGTGCCAGCAGCGTAGGTGTAAACTCTGGAAACACCATATATTTT
TRBJ2-1 few TRBD1 TRBV25-1 CASTRDSFYNEQFF TGTGCCAGCACCCGGGACAGCTTTTACAATGAGCAGTTCTTC
TRBJ1-2 few - TRBV25-1 CASSPGSGYTF TGTGCCAGCAGTCCCGGGTCTGGCTACACCTTC
TRBJ2-1 - TRBD2 TRBV30 CAWDTGGEQFF TGTGCCTGGGATACGGGGGGTGAGCAGTTCTTC
TRBJ2-4 - - TRBV15 CATSRNPGGSPAKNIQYF TGTGCCACCAGCAGAAATCCTGGGGGCAGCCCAGCCAAAAACATTCAGTACTTC
TRBJ2-1 few TRBD2 TRBV7-8 CASSPERGYNEQFF TGTGCCAGCAGCCCAGAGCGGGGGTACAATGAGCAGTTCTTC
TRBJ2-7 few - TRBV7-9 CASSLELASRSEQYF TGTGCCAGCAGCTTAGAATTAGCCTCGAGGAGTGAGCAGTACTTC
TRBJ2-3 few - TRBV9 CASSTPHGGRTDTQYF TGTGCCAGCAGCACCCCACACGGGGGGCGGACAGATACGCAGTATTTT
TRBJ2-3 - - TRBV10-3 CAISITDTQYF TGTGCCATCAGTATCACAGATACGCAGTATTTT
TRBJ2-6 few - TRBV5-1 CASSLGVAGANVLTF TGCGCCAGCAGCTTGGGAGTGGCCGGGGCCAACGTCCTGACTTTC
TRBJ1-2 - - TRBV28 CASSEGDYGYTF TGTGCCAGCAGCGAAGGGGACTATGGCTACACCTTC
TRBJ2-5 - - TRBV18 CASSPIQGGRETQYF TGTGCCAGCTCACCAATCCAGGGGGGCCGAGAGACCCAGTACTTC
TRBJ2-7 few - TRBV30 CAWSETGVSYEQYF TGTGCCTGGAGTGAGACAGGCGTCTCCTACGAGCAGTACTTC
TRBJ2-5 once - TRBV7-2 CASSWEQETQYF TGTGCCAGCAGCTGGGAACAAGAGACCCAGTACTTC
TRBJ2-3 few - TRBV4-2 CASSRPVGGQYF TGTGCCAGCAGCCGACCGGTAGGTGGGCAGTATTTT
TRBJ2-1 - - TRBV29-1 CSVGEGSRRNEQFF TGCAGCGTTGGCGAGGGATCTCGTAGGAATGAGCAGTTCTTC